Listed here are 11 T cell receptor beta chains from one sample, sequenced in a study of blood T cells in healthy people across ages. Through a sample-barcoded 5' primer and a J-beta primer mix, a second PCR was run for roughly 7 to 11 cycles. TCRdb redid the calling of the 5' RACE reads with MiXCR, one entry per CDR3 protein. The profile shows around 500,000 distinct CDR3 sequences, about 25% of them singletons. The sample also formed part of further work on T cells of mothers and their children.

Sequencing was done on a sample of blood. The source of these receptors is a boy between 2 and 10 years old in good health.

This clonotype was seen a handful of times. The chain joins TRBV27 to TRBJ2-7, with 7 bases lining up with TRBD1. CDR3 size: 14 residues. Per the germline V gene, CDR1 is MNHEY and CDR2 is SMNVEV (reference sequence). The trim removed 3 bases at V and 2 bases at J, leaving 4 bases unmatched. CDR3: CASSLGQQTYEQYF. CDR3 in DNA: TGTGCCAGCAGTTTGGGACAGCAAACCTACGAGCAGTACTTC.

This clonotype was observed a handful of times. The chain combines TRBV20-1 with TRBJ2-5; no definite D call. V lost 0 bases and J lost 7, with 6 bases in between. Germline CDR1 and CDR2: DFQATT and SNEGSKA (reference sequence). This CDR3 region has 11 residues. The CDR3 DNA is TGCAGTGCTAGAGATGTAGGGACCCAGTACTTC. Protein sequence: CSARDVGTQYF.

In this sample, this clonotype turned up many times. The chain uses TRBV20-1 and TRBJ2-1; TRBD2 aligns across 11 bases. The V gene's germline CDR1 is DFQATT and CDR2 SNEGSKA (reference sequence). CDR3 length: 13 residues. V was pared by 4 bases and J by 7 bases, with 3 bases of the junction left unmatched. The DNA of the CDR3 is TGCAGTGCTAAGGGACTAGCGGAGAATGAGCAGTTCTTC. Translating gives CSAKGLAENEQFF.

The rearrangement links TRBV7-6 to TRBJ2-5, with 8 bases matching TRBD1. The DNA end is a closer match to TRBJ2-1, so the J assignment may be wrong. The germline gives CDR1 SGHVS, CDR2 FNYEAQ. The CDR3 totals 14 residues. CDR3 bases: TGTGCCAGCAGCGAGAACAGGGGGGTCGATGAGCAGTTCTTC. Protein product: CASSENRGVDEQFF.

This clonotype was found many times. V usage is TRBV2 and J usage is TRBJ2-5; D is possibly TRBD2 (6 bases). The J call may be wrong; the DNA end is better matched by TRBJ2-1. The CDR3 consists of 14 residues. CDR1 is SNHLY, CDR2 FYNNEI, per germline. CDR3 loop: CASSGGGAHNEQFF. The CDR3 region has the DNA TGTGCCAGCAGTGGGGGCGGGGCCCACAATGAGCAGTTCTTC.

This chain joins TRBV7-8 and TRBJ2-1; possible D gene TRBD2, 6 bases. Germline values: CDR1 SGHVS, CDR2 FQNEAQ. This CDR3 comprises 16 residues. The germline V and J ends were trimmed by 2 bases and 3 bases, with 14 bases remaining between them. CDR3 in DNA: TGTGCCAGCAGCTTATCGGCCGCGGGATACTACAATGAGCAGTTCTTC. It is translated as CASSLSAAGYYNEQFF. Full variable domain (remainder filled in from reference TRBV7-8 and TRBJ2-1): GAGVSQSPRYKVAKRGQDVALRCDPISGHVSLFWYQQALGQGPEFLTYFQNEAQLDKSGLPSDRFFAERPEGSVSTLKIQRTQQEDSAVYLCASSLSAAGYYNEQFFGPGTRLTVL.

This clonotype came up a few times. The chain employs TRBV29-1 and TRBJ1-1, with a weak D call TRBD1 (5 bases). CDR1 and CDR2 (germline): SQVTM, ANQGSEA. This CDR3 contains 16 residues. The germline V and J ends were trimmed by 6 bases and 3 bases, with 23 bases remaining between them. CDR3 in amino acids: CSVAIPRGPGDTEAFF. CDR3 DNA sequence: TGCAGCGTCGCCATCCCGAGGGGCCCTGGAGACACTGAAGCTTTCTTT.

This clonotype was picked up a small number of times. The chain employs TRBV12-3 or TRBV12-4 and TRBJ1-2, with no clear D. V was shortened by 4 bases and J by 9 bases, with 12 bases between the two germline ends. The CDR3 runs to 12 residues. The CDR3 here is CASSYGKGSYTF. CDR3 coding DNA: TGTGCCAGCAGTTACGGAAAAGGTAGCTACACCTTC.

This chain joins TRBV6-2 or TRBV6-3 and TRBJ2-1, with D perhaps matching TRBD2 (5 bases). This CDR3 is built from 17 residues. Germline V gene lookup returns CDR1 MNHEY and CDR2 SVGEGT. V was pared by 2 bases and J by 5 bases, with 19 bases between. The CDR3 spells CASSYEGLRALHNEQFF. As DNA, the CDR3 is TGTGCCAGCAGTTACGAAGGATTGAGGGCTCTACACAATGAGCAGTTCTTC.

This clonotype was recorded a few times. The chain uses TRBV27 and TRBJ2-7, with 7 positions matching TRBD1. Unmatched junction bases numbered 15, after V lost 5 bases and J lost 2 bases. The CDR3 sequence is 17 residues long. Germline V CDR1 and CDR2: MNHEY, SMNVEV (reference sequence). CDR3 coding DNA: TGTGCCAGCAGTCTAAGCCCCGGGACAGACTTTACCTACGAGCAGTACTTC. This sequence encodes CASSLSPGTDFTYEQYF.

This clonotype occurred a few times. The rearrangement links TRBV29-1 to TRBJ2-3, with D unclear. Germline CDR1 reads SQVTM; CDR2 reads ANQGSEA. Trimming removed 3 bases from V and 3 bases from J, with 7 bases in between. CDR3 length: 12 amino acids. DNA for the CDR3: TGCAGCGTTGAGCTGGGGACAGATACGCAGTATTTT. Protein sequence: CSVELGTDTQYF.